A selection of T cell receptor beta chains follows, all from one sample in a study of breast tumors, draining lymph nodes, adjacent tissues. A single record per CDR3 protein comes from TCRdb applying MiXCR to the multiplex PCR reads. The sample lists some 250,000 distinct CDR3 sequences, 30% to 35% seen once, with 3.6% in the top ten. The sequencing input was axillary lymph node tissue. The receptors derive from a female donor with breast cancer. Some clones in this sample may be carry-over from other donors' samples. The CDR3 runs from the conserved cysteine through the conserved F or W. A D gene is named only where the DNA matches it firmly. Where a row states a size, it is once, few, many or the class of an expanded clone; other rows omit it.

CDR3 | DNA | size | D | J | V
CASSVEGWTNEKLFF | TGTGCCAGCAGCGTAGAGGGGTGGACTAATGAAAAACTGTTTTTT | many | - | TRBJ1-4 | TRBV9
CASSPDPRGNSPLHF | TGTGCCAGCAGCCCCGACCCAAGAGGGAATTCACCCCTCCACTTT | many | - | TRBJ1-6 | TRBV28
CASSLRGGWGSPLHF | TGTGCCAGCAGCTTACGAGGAGGTTGGGGTTCACCCCTCCACTTT | many | - | TRBJ1-6 | TRBV5-6
CSVNFGPVYGYTF | TGCAGCGTTAATTTCGGACCCGTTTATGGCTACACCTTC | - | - | TRBJ1-2 | TRBV29-1
CASSVRINQPQHF | TGTGCCAGCAGTGTTAGGATCAATCAGCCCCAGCATTTT | many | - | TRBJ1-5 | TRBV2
CASSPPRF | TGTGCCAGCAGCCCCCCCCGTTTC | many | - | TRBJ2-7 | TRBV11-2
CASSPRTAGNQPQHF | TGTGCCAGCTCACCAAGGACGGCCGGCAATCAGCCCCAGCATTTT | - | - | TRBJ1-5 | TRBV18
CSVGVTGGYGYTF | TGCAGCGTTGGAGTGACAGGGGGCTATGGCTACACCTTC | - | TRBD1 | TRBJ1-2 | TRBV29-1
CASNLDSNYGYTF | TGTGCCAGCAATCTCGACAGTAACTATGGCTACACCTTC | many | - | TRBJ1-2 | TRBV28
CAISESSTDYTDTQYF | TGTGCCATCAGTGAGTCGTCGACAGACTACACAGATACGCAGTATTTT | once | - | TRBJ2-3 | TRBV10-3
CASSLAPGQGASGFGTPLHF | TGTGCCAGCAGCTTGGCTCCGGGACAGGGGGCATCGGGGTTTGGGACACCCCTCCACTTT | few | TRBD1 | TRBJ1-6 | TRBV5-4
CSARGDRDEYF | TGCAGTGCTAGAGGGGACAGGGACGAGTACTTC | few | TRBD1 | TRBJ2-4 | TRBV20-1
CASSEAFSGFGNEKLFF | TGTGCCAGCAGTGAAGCTTTTTCAGGGTTTGGTAATGAAAAACTGTTTTTT | many | - | TRBJ1-4 | TRBV6-1
CASRPGTHSPLHF | TGTGCCAGCAGACCCGGGACTCATTCACCCCTCCACTTT | many | - | TRBJ1-6 | TRBV7-9
CASSLPEKLFF | TGTGCCAGCAGCTTGCCTGAAAAACTGTTTTTT | - | - | TRBJ1-4 | TRBV7-8
CASSLEVGQLFF | TGTGCCAGCAGCTTGGAAGTAGGGCAGCTGTTTTTT | - | - | TRBJ2-2 | TRBV7-2
CASSPSYYGYTF | TGTGCCAGCAGCCCCAGTTACTATGGCTACACCTTC | many | - | TRBJ1-2 | TRBV2
CASSLLGRQVTDTQYF | TGCGCCAGCAGCTTGTTGGGGAGACAAGTCACAGATACGCAGTATTTT | many | - | TRBJ2-3 | TRBV5-1
CASSDPAGSTEAFF | TGTGCCAGCAGTGATCCCGCCGGGAGCACTGAAGCTTTCTTT | - | - | TRBJ1-1 | TRBV2
CASSMPRDRSVIGNRPQHF | TGTGCCAGTAGTATGCCCCGGGACCGATCGGTAATAGGCAATCGGCCCCAGCATTTT | - | - | TRBJ1-5 | TRBV19
CASSLAPDANYGYTF | TGCGCCAGCAGCTTGGCCCCCGATGCGAACTATGGCTACACCTTC | many | - | TRBJ1-2 | TRBV5-1
CASSLAFPQGAQGNTF | TGTGCCAGCAGCTTAGCGTTCCCACAGGGGGCTCAAGGAAACACCTTC | - | TRBD1 | TRBJ1-2 | TRBV7-8
CSVAAGGGYGYTF | TGCAGCGTTGCGGCAGGGGGGGGCTATGGCTACACCTTC | many | TRBD1 | TRBJ1-2 | TRBV29-1
CASSTRGVWQFF | TGTGCCAGCAGCACACGAGGAGTCTGGCAGTTCTTC | many | - | TRBJ2-1 | TRBV3-1
CASSLRPLAGHQETQYF | TGTGCCAGCAGCCTGAGGCCCCTAGCGGGGCACCAAGAGACCCAGTACTTC | many | TRBD2 | TRBJ2-5 | TRBV11-2
CAISEGQGLEPQHF | TGTGCCATCAGCGAGGGACAGGGCTTGGAGCCCCAGCATTTT | many | TRBD1 | TRBJ1-5 | TRBV10-3
CASSEALRQGVYEQYF | TGTGCCAGCAGTGAAGCGTTGAGACAGGGTGTCTACGAGCAGTACTTC | many | TRBD1 | TRBJ2-7 | TRBV2
CATSRQGGRNEQFF | TGTGCCACCAGCCGACAGGGGGGACGCAATGAGCAGTTCTTC | once | TRBD1 | TRBJ2-1 | TRBV15
CASSLTVLANTGELFF | TGTGCCAGCAGCTTGACAGTACTCGCGAACACCGGGGAGCTGTTTTTT | many | - | TRBJ2-2 | TRBV5-6
CSSPPGQGGYGYTF | TGCAGCTCACCCCCGGGACAGGGAGGATATGGCTACACCTTC | - | TRBD1 | TRBJ1-2 | TRBV20-1
CASGRIRYNEQFF | TGTGCCAGCGGGCGTATTAGGTACAATGAGCAGTTCTTC | - | - | TRBJ2-1 | TRBV6-4
CASSLTGGNDGYTF | TGCGCCAGCAGCTTGACAGGGGGTAATGATGGCTACACCTTC | many | TRBD1 | TRBJ1-2 | TRBV5-1
CAIGTASNQPQHF | TGTGCCATCGGGACAGCTAGCAATCAGCCCCAGCATTTT | many | TRBD1 | TRBJ1-5 | TRBV6-1
CASSQDARNTIYF | TGTGCCAGCAGCCAAGATGCCAGAAACACCATATATTTT | many | - | TRBJ1-3 | TRBV3-1
CASSSGGYEQFF | TGTGCCAGCAGTTCAGGGGGCTATGAGCAGTTCTTC | many | TRBD1 | TRBJ2-1 | TRBV2
CSARTSGIRDSYEQYF | TGCAGCGCTAGGACTAGCGGGATAAGGGACTCCTACGAGCAGTACTTC | - | TRBD2 | TRBJ2-7 | TRBV29-1
CATSRDLAVQETQYF | TGTGCCACCAGCAGAGACCTAGCAGTCCAAGAGACCCAGTACTTC | many | - | TRBJ2-5 | TRBV15
CASSQSSGHYYEQYF | TGTGCCAGCAGCCAATCTTCCGGACACTACTACGAGCAGTACTTC | many | - | TRBJ2-7 | TRBV14
CSAKLTGSNQPQHF | TGCAGTGCTAAACTGACAGGTAGCAATCAGCCCCAGCATTTT | many | - | TRBJ1-5 | TRBV20-1
CASSDRDRPNYGYTF | TGTGCCAGCAGCGACCGGGACAGACCGAACTATGGCTACACCTTC | - | TRBD1 | TRBJ1-2 | TRBV5-8
CSVGQINYGYTF | TGCAGCGTTGGACAGATTAACTATGGCTACACCTTC | many | - | TRBJ1-2 | TRBV29-1
CASSLIGTGRNEQFF | TGCGCCAGCAGCTTAATCGGGACAGGACGCAATGAGCAGTTCTTC | many | TRBD1 | TRBJ2-1 | TRBV5-1
CASSSQRGESYEQYF | TGTGCCAGCAGCTCCCAGCGGGGGGAATCCTACGAGCAGTACTTC | many | TRBD2 | TRBJ2-7 | TRBV5-4
CASSSYRTSGRAYEQYF | TGTGCCAGCAGCTCCTATCGGACTAGCGGGAGGGCCTACGAGCAGTACTTC | many | TRBD2 | TRBJ2-7 | TRBV5-6
CASSQEARATDEQYF | TGTGCCAGCAGCCAGGAGGCTAGGGCTACGGATGAGCAGTATTTT | - | - | TRBJ2-3 | TRBV4-2
CASSKRSVSSYNEQFF | TGTGCCAGCTCAAAGCGGAGCGTAAGCTCCTACAATGAGCAGTTCTTC | few | - | TRBJ2-1 | TRBV5-6
CASSFSRDTQYF | TGTGCCAGCAGTTTTAGCCGGGATACGCAGTATTTT | many | - | TRBJ2-3 | TRBV12-3/TRBV12-4
CSAPDREQETQYF | TGCAGTGCCCCGGACAGGGAGCAAGAGACCCAGTACTTC | many | TRBD1 | TRBJ2-5 | TRBV20-1
CASSPGADQPQHF | TGTGCCAGCTCACCAGGGGCCGATCAGCCCCAGCATTTT | few | - | TRBJ1-5 | TRBV18
CASSQVNRAGGSNNEQFF | TGTGCCAGCAGTCAAGTTAACCGGGCAGGGGGCAGCAACAATGAGCAGTTCTTC | - | TRBD1 | TRBJ2-1 | TRBV6-1
CASSLLNTGELFF | TGTGCCAGCAGTTTACTGAACACCGGGGAGCTGTTTTTT | many | - | TRBJ2-2 | TRBV12-3/TRBV12-4